Sequencing of this T cell receptor (beta chain) was carried out in a study of OX40 agonist ivuxolimab in advanced cancers. Study observations and caveats: No determination was made of the antigen specificity of the expanded peripheral T cells.

TCRdb's table, derived via immunoSEQ multiplex PCR, lists solely in-frame clones and lacks some. Of about 69,000 clones detected, roughly nine tenths appear once; the ten largest clones hold roughly 4%. Notes on this clone: Its matching antigen is unknown.

This receptor was obtained from an adult with an advanced solid tumor such as melanoma, head and neck, liver or kidney cancer. The source was CD4+ or CD8+ T cells sorted from blood, collected in a trial of the OX40 agonist ivuxolimab.

CDR3 sequence: CASSAGTSGRRNEQFF. The CDR3, as DNA: TGTGCCAGTAGTGCGGGGACTAGCGGGAGGAGGAATGAGCAGTTCTTC. The chain employs TRBV19 and TRBJ2-1; 15 nucleotides align to TRBD2. CDR1 LNHDA and CDR2 SQIVND come from the germline V gene (reference sequence). V dropped 5 bases and J dropped 7; count of bases not matched to a gene: 6. The CDR3 totals 16 residues. The full variable domain, rest sourced from reference TRBV19 and TRBJ2-1, is DGGITQSPKYLFRKEGQNVTLSCEQNLNHDAMYWYRQDPGQGLRLIYYSQIVNDFQKGDIAEGYSVSREKKESFPLTVTSAQKNPTAFYLCASSAGTSGRRNEQFFGPGTRLTVL.